This T cell receptor beta chain was observed in a study of blood T cell repertoires in COVID-19. Turning to the study itself: Samples taken during acute and convalescent COVID-19 were collected in the United States, Italy and Spain. T cells, B-cell-depleted T cells, or PBMCs supplied cDNA or gDNA.

The CDR3 totals 17 residues. Trimming at V came to 1 base and at J to 1 base, leaving 5 bases not matched to a gene. Germline V gene data show CDR1 as LGHDT and CDR2 as YNNKEL (reference sequence). Authors' analysis steps: Amplifying reference gene primers gave estimates of nucleated cell counts. The repertoire was sequenced with immunoSEQ multiplex PCR; TCRdb's copy has only in-frame clones and lacks some. That table supplies the V and J calls and clone size; D and trimming were determined from the DNA. This table has over 150,000 clones, about four fifths appearing once. Specimen: peripheral blood. This clonotype originated in a man aged 18 to 29 with active or convalescent COVID-19. This chain links TRBV3-1 (or the pseudogene TRBV3-2) with TRBJ2-7; 12 nucleotides match TRBD2. The CDR3 region is CASSQASGLAGSYEQYF. DNA of the CDR3: TGTGCCAGCAGCCAAGCATCAGGACTAGCGGGATCCTACGAGCAGTACTTC.